The 20 T cell receptor beta chains below come from one sample, sequenced in a study of blood T cells in healthy people across ages. PCR was performed a second time for roughly 7 to 12 cycles using a sample-barcoded 5' primer and a J-beta primer mix. MiXCR, run by TCRdb on the 5' RACE reads, gives a single entry per CDR3 protein. The sample holds about 1.5 million distinct CDR3 sequences; roughly 43% are singletons and the top ten take more than 4%. The specimen was blood. The receptors were sampled from a woman under 30 in good health.

This clonotype has a handful of counts. This sequence joins TRBV3-1 and TRBJ1-2; D possibly corresponds to TRBD1 (5 bases). Germline V gene sequence: CDR1 LGHDT, CDR2 YNNKEL (reference sequence). The CDR3 is 15 residues long. With 4 bases removed from V and 0 bases from J, the gap between germline ends came to 12 bases. CDR3 in DNA: TGTGCCAGCAGCCCGCGTGGGGCCCCTAACTATGGCTACACCTTC. Its protein is CASSPRGAPNYGYTF.

This chain joins TRBV10-3 and TRBJ2-5, with D tentatively TRBD1 (5 bases). The length of the CDR3 is 12 residues. V lost 8 bases to trimming and J lost 5 bases, with 12 bases between them. CDR1 is ENHRY and CDR2 is SYGVKD in the germline V gene. The CDR3 DNA is TGTGCCATCGGTCAGGGATACGAGACCCAGTACTTC. It translates to CAIGQGYETQYF.

This chain links TRBV12-3 or TRBV12-4 with TRBJ2-7; no clear D gene. Trimming stripped 10 bases from V and 3 bases from J, with 10 bases between. The CDR3 has 11 residues. The CDR3 loop reads CATGRHYEQYF. Written as DNA, the CDR3 is TGTGCCACCGGACGGCACTACGAGCAGTACTTC.

This chain's CDR3 is CASSQDVVRSGETQYF. The CDR3 region has the DNA TGCGCCAGCAGCCAAGACGTTGTACGGTCAGGGGAGACCCAGTACTTC. V gene TRBV4-3 combines with J gene TRBJ2-5; a possible D gene is TRBD1 (5 bases). Per germline, CDR1 LGHNA and CDR2 YSLEER. The V end lost 0 bases, the J end lost 5 bases, and 16 bases lay between the germline ends. The CDR3 totals 16 residues.

This clonotype was observed a few times. The chain employs TRBV3-1 and TRBJ1-2; TRBD1 is a possible D gene (5 bases). V was clipped by 2 bases and J by 6 bases, with 10 bases between them. Germline V gene lookup returns CDR1 LGHDT and CDR2 YNNKEL (reference sequence). The CDR3 is made up of 13 amino acids. The CDR3 loop reads CASSQRGIDGYTF. The CDR3 bases are TGTGCCAGCAGCCAAAGGGGTATCGATGGCTACACCTTC.

This clonotype was detected only a few times. The chain employs TRBV6-1 and TRBJ1-2; D remains unclear. Trimming shortened V by 4 bases and J by 4 bases, and 10 bases separated the two germline ends. Germline CDR1 reads MNHNS; CDR2 reads SASEGT. There are 13 residues in the CDR3. CDR3 nucleotides: TGTGCCAGCAGTGTAACCTACCTCTATGGCTACACCTTC. Protein: CASSVTYLYGYTF.

This chain joins TRBV2 and TRBJ2-1, with 9 bases matching TRBD2. The V and J ends lost 11 bases and 2 bases, in that order; junction bases with no gene match: 4. Per germline, CDR1 SNHLY and CDR2 FYNNEI. The CDR3 has 13 residues. The CDR3 coding sequence is TGTGCCGGCGGGACTAGCCCCTACAATGAGCAGTTCTTC. Translating gives CAGGTSPYNEQFF.

V and J are TRBV6-5 and TRBJ2-7; no clear D. V gave up 6 bases and J gave up 0 bases, with 12 bases separating them. There are 14 residues in the CDR3. Germline V CDR1 and CDR2: MNHEY, SVGAGI. CDR3 in DNA: TGTGCCAGCAGAACCAGCGTCTCCTCCTACGAGCAGTACTTC. It codes for CASRTSVSSYEQYF.

This clonotype was found a few times. This chain connects TRBV5-6 to TRBJ2-5, with D possibly matching TRBD1 (5 bases). CDR3 length equals 13 residues. Germline CDR1 reads SGHDT; CDR2 reads YYEEEE. V was trimmed by 5 bases and J by 0 bases, leaving 8 bases between them. The CDR3 sequence: CASRRQNQETQYF. DNA for the CDR3: TGTGCCAGCAGACGACAGAACCAAGAGACCCAGTACTTC.

The rearrangement links TRBV7-9 to TRBJ2-1; 15 positions agree with TRBD2. The V segment lost 3 bases and the J segment 5 bases; nucleotides outside the gene matches: 5. CDR1 and CDR2 (germline): SEHNR, FQNEAQ (reference sequence). The CDR3 runs to 17 residues. This chain's CDR3 is CASSFRTSGRAHNEQFF. CDR3 in DNA: TGTGCCAGCAGCTTCCGGACTAGCGGGAGGGCCCACAATGAGCAGTTCTTC. The full variable domain, completed using reference TRBV7-9 and TRBJ2-1, is DTGVSQNPRHKITKRGQNVTFRCDPISEHNRLYWYRQTLGQGPEFLTYFQNEAQLEKSRLLSDRFSAERPKGSFSTLEIQRTEQGDSAMYLCASSFRTSGRAHNEQFFGPGTRLTVL.

This clonotype has just a few counts. The CDR3 loop is CASSPSTRVSSYEQYF. The CDR3 DNA follows: TGTGCCAGCAGCCCCTCGACTAGGGTGAGCTCCTACGAGCAGTACTTC. V usage is TRBV7-8 and J usage is TRBJ2-7; TRBD2 might be the D (6 bases). V lost 5 bases, J lost 0 bases, and 17 bases lay in between. The CDR3 has 16 residues. CDR1 is SGHVS and CDR2 is FQNEAQ in the germline V gene.

As to this clonotype: Mismatch with germline at one junction end may stem from a read error. The V call is TRBV7-9, the J call TRBJ2-1, with 8 bases that match TRBD1. The CDR3 extends over 15 amino acids. The germline V gene encodes CDR1 SEHNR and CDR2 FQNEAQ (reference sequence). As DNA, the CDR3 is TGTGCCTGCAGCTTACTACAGGGGGCCTACAATGAGCAGTTCTTC. Translated: CACSLLQGAYNEQFF.

V gene TRBV12-3 or TRBV12-4 combines with J gene TRBJ2-5; D is unclear. V was shortened by 6 bases and J by 0 bases, with 5 bases between the two germline ends. There are 12 residues in the CDR3. In nucleotides, the CDR3 is TGTGCCAGCAGACAGTACCAAGAGACCCAGTACTTC. Translated: CASRQYQETQYF.

A word on this clonotype: One end of the junction does not line up with germline, which may come from a read error. V is TRBV5-1 and J is TRBJ2-5; no clear D gene. The CDR3 has 15 residues. Per the germline V gene, CDR1 is SGHRS and CDR2 is YFSETQ. CDR3 coding DNA: TGCGCCAGCAGCTTGGCCGACGGCCCGGCAGAGGCCCAGTACTTC. It translates to CASSLADGPAEAQYF.

The chain carries TRBV9 and TRBJ2-3; D is tentatively TRBD1 or TRBD2 (5 bases each). CDR1 is SGDLS, CDR2 YYNGEE, per germline. V was cut by 3 bases and J by 1 base, with 9 bases left in between. CDR3 size: 14 residues. For the CDR3, the DNA is TGTGCCAGCAGCGGAGGGACCGGCACAGATACGCAGTATTTT. Protein product: CASSGGTGTDTQYF.

A word on this clonotype: The junction and the germline gene differ at one end; a read error may be behind it. The chain combines TRBV7-7 with TRBJ2-1; D remains unclear. The CDR3 sequence is 14 residues long. Germline V CDR1 and CDR2: SSHAT, FNYEAQ (reference sequence). CDR3 region: CASSLALGWDEQFF. CDR3 sequence (DNA): TGTGCTAGCAGCTTAGCCTTGGGGTGGGATGAGCAGTTCTTC.

The chain couples TRBV4-3 to TRBJ2-2, with TRBD2 as a possible D gene (6 bases). CDR3 length: 18 residues. Deletions cut 0 bases from V and 3 bases from J, with 17 bases between. CDR1 LGHNA and CDR2 YSLEER come from the germline V gene. The CDR3 sequence is CASSQEIGPTSYTGELFF. The CDR3 DNA sequence: TGCGCCAGCAGCCAAGAGATCGGCCCTACTAGCTACACCGGGGAGCTGTTTTTT.

This clonotype was observed a few times. The J gene is TRBJ1-5, the V gene TRBV27; TRBD1 is a possible D gene (5 bases). Looked up from germline, CDR1 is MNHEY and CDR2 is SMNVEV (reference sequence). Trimming cost V 6 bases and J 4 bases, with 16 bases left between them. The CDR3 runs to 15 residues. CDR3 residues: CASRATGNVNQPQHF. Here the CDR3 DNA reads TGTGCCAGCAGGGCAACAGGAAACGTGAATCAGCCCCAGCATTTT.

The chain is built from TRBV13 and TRBJ1-5; no firm D call. This CDR3 region has 16 residues. Trimming stripped 4 bases from V and 3 bases from J, with 16 bases between. The germline gives CDR1 PRHDT, CDR2 FYEKMQ (reference sequence). This chain's CDR3 is CASSSGGGGFNQPQHF. The CDR3 DNA reads TGTGCCAGCAGCTCGGGTGGCGGAGGATTCAATCAGCCCCAGCATTTT.

The V gene is TRBV27, the J gene TRBJ2-3, with 13 nucleotides matching TRBD2. This CDR3 is 15 amino acids long. CDR1 is MNHEY and CDR2 is SMNVEV in the germline V gene (reference sequence). V dropped 3 bases and J dropped 4; count of bases not matched to a gene: 1. The CDR3 loop is CASSFGLAGADTQYF. In DNA, the CDR3 is TGTGCCAGCAGTTTTGGACTAGCGGGAGCAGATACGCAGTATTTT.